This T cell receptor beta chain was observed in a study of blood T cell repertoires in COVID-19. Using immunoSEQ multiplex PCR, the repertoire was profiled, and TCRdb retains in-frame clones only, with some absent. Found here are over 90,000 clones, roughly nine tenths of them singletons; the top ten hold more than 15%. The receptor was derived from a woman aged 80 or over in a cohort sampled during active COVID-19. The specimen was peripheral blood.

The CDR3 nucleotides are TGTGCCAGCAGCTTACAGACAGGGGCCGGCAATTCACCCCTCCACTTT. Its protein is CASSLQTGAGNSPLHF. The chain uses TRBV7-8 and TRBJ1-6; 8 bases are a match to TRBD1. The CDR3 totals 16 residues. The germline gives CDR1 SGHVS, CDR2 FQNEAQ. V dropped 2 bases and J dropped 7; count of bases not matched to a gene: 7. Together with reference TRBV7-8 and TRBJ1-6, the CDR3 gives the full variable domain: GAGVSQSPRYKVAKRGQDVALRCDPISGHVSLFWYQQALGQGPEFLTYFQNEAQLDKSGLPSDRFFAERPEGSVSTLKIQRTQQEDSAVYLCASSLQTGAGNSPLHFGNGTRLTVT.